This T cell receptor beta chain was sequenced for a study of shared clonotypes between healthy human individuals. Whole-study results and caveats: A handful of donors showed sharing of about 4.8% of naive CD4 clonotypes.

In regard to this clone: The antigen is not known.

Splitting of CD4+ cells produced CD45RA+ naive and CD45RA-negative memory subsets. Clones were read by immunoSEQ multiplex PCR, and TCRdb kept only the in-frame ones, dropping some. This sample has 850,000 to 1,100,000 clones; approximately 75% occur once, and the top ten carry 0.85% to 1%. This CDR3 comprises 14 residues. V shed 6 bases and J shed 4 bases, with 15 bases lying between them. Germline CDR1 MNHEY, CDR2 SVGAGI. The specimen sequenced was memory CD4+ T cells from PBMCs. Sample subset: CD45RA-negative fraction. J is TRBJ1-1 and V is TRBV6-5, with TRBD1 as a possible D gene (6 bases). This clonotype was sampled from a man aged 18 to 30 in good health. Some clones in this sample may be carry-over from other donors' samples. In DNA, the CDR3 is TGTGCCAGCAGCCTCCGGGGGGCCGGCACTGAAGCTTTCTTT. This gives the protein CASSLRGAGTEAFF.